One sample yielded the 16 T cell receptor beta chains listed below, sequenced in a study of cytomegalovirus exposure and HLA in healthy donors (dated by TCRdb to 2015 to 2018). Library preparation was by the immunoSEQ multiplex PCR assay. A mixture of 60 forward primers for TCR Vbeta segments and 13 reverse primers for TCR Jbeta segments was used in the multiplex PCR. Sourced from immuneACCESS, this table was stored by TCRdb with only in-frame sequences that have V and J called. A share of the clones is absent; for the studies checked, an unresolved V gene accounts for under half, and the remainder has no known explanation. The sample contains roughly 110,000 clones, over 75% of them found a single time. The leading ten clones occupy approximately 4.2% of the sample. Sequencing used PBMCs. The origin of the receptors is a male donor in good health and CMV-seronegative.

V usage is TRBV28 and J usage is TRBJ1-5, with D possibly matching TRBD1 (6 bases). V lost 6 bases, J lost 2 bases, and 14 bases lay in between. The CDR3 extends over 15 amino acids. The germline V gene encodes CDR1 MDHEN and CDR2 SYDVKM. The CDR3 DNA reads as TGTGCCAGCAGGAAACAGGGTGAAGGCAATCAGCCCCAGCATTTT. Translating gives CASRKQGEGNQPQHF.

For the CDR3, the DNA is TGTGCCAGCAGCTTACGGGGACAGGTTGAAGCTTTCTTT. Encoded protein: CASSLRGQVEAFF. The chain is built from TRBV7-9 and TRBJ1-1; the match to TRBD1 covers 8 bases. With 2 bases clipped from V and 7 bases from J, the junction kept 3 bases outside the gene matches. The CDR3 is 13 amino acids. CDR1 and CDR2 (germline): SEHNR, FQNEAQ (reference sequence). The entire variable domain, with the rest obtained from reference TRBV7-9 and TRBJ1-1, is as follows: DTGVSQNPRHKITKRGQNVTFRCDPISEHNRLYWYRQTLGQGPEFLTYFQNEAQLEKSRLLSDRFSAERPKGSFSTLEIQRTEQGDSAMYLCASSLRGQVEAFFGQGTRLTVV.

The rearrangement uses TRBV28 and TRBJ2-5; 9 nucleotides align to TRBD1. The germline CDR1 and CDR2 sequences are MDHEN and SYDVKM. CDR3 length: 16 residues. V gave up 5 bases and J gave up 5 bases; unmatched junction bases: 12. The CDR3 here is CASSPPRGTGLETQYF. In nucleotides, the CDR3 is TGTGCCAGCAGTCCGCCACGAGGGACAGGGTTGGAGACCCAGTACTTC.

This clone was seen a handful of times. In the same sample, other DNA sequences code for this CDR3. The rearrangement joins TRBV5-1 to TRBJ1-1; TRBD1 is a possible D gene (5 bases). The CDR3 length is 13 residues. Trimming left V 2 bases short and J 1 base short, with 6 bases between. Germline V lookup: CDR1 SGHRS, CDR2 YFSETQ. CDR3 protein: CASSLQENTEAFF. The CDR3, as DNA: TGCGCCAGCAGCTTACAGGAGAACACTGAAGCTTTCTTT.

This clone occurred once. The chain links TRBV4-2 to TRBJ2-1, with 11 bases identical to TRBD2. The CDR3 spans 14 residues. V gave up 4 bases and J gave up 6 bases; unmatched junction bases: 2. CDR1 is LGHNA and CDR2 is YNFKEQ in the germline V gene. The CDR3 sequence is CASSPLAGVNEQFF. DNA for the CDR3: TGTGCCAGCAGCCCACTAGCGGGAGTCAATGAGCAGTTCTTC.

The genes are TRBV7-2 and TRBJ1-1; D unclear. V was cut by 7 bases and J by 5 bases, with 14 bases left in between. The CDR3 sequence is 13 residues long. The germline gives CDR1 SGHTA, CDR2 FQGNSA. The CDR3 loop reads CASKLFLDTEAFF. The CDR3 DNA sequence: TGTGCCAGCAAGCTCTTCCTTGATACTGAAGCTTTCTTT.

The CDR3 protein is CASSGGLAGAEQYF. The DNA of the CDR3 is TGTGCCAGCTCAGGGGGACTAGCGGGAGCCGAGCAGTACTTC. The V and J genes are TRBV2 and TRBJ2-5; the match to TRBD2 covers 14 bases. The J call is uncertain, as TRBJ2-7 better fits the DNA end. Germline CDR1 and CDR2: SNHLY and FYNNEI. CDR3 length equals 14 residues.

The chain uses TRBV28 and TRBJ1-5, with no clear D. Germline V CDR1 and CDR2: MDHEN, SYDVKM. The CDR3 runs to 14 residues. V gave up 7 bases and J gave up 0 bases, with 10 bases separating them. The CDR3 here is CASIRGYSNQPQHF. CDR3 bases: TGTGCCAGCATCCGAGGATATAGCAATCAGCCCCAGCATTTT.

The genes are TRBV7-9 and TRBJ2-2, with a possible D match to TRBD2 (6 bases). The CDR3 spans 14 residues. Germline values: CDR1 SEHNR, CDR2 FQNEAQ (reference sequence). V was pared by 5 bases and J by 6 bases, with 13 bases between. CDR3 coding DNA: TGTGCCAGCAGCACTGTGGGAGGTCCCGGGGAGCTGTTTTTT. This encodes CASSTVGGPGELFF.

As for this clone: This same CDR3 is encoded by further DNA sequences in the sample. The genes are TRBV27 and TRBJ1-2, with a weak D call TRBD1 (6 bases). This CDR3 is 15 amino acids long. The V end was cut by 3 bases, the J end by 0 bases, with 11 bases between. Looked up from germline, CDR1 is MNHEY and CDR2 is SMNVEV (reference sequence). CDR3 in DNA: TGTGCCAGCAGTTTGACTACAGGGTCTAACTATGGCTACACCTTC. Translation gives CASSLTTGSNYGYTF.

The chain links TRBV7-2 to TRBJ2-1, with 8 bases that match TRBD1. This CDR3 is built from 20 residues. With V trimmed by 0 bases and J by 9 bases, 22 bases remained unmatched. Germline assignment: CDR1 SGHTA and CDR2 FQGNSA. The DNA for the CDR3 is TGTGCCAGCAGCTTAGCGCGATATCTTGTCGGGACAGGATTTAGTGGTGAGCAGTTCTTC. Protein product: CASSLARYLVGTGFSGEQFF.

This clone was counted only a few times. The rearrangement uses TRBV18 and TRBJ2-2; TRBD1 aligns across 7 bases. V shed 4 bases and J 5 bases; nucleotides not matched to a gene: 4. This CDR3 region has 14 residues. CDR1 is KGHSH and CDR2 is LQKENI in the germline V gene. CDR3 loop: CASSQGQTTGELFF. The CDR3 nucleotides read TGTGCCAGCTCACAGGGACAGACTACCGGGGAGCTGTTTTTT.

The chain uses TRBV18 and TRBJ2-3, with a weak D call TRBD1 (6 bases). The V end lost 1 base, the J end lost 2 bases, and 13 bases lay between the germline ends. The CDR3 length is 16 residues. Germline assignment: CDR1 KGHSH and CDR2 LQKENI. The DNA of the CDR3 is TGTGCCAGCTCACCACTGGGGGCCGCTTACACAGATACGCAGTATTTT. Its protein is CASSPLGAAYTDTQYF.

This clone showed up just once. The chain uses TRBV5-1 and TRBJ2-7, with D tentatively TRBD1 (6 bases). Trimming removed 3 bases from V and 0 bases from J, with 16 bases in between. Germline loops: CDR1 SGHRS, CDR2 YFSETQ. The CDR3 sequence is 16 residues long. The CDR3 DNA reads TGCGCCAGCAGCTCCCAAAGGGGGAGACCCTCCTACGAGCAGTACTTC. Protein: CASSSQRGRPSYEQYF.

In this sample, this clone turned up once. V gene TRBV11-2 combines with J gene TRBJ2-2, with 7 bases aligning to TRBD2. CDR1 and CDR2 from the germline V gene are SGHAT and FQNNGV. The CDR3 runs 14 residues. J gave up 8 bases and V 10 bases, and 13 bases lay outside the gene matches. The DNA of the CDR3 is TGTGCCACCCGAGGTATTGCGGGAGCTGGGGAGCTGTTTTTT. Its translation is CATRGIAGAGELFF.

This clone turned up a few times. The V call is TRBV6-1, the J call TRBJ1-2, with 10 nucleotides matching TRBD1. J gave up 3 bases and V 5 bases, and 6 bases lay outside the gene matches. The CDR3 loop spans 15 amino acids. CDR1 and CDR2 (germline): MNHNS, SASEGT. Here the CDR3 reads CASSTGTGEYYGYTF. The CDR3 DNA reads TGTGCCAGCAGTACCGGGACAGGGGAGTACTATGGCTACACCTTC.